This passage covers 10 T cell receptor beta chains from one sample sequenced in a study of T cell changes during pregnancy in multiple sclerosis. Using immunoSEQ multiplex PCR, the repertoire was profiled, and TCRdb retains in-frame clones only, with some absent. This repertoire shows approximately 37,000 clones, 85% to 95% found once; its top ten account for around 0.73%. The starting material was CD4+ T cells from peripheral blood mononuclear cells, obtained before pregnancy. The receptor source for this set is a female donor with multiple sclerosis, enrolled in a pregnancy study.

The chain is built from TRBV2 and TRBJ2-1, with a weak D call TRBD2 (6 bases). V was pared by 6 bases and J by 0 bases, with 15 bases between. CDR1 SNHLY and CDR2 FYNNEI come from the germline V gene. There are 16 residues in the CDR3. This chain's CDR3 is CASSAQLSGSYNEQFF. The CDR3 DNA follows: TGTGCCAGCAGCGCCCAACTTAGCGGCTCCTACAATGAGCAGTTCTTC. The entire variable domain, with the rest obtained from reference TRBV2 and TRBJ2-1, is as follows: EPEVTQTPSHQVTQMGQEVILRCVPISNHLYFYWYRQILGQKVEFLVSFYNNEISEKSEIFDDQFSVERPDGSNFTLKIRSTKLEDSAMYFCASSAQLSGSYNEQFFGPGTRLTVL.

The chain is built from TRBV27 and TRBJ1-4; 11 nucleotides agree with TRBD1. This CDR3 has 16 residues. CDR1 is MNHEY and CDR2 is SMNVEV in the germline V gene (reference sequence). The junction had 6 bases not matched to a gene; V was cut back by 3 bases and J by 6 bases. Here the CDR3 DNA reads TGTGCCAGCAGTTTGCGGGGGACAGGGGGAGATGAAAAACTGTTTTTT. This encodes CASSLRGTGGDEKLFF. Combining the CDR3 with reference TRBV27 and TRBJ1-4 gives the whole variable domain EAQVTQNPRYLITVTGKKLTVTCSQNMNHEYMSWYRQDPGLGLRQIYYSMNVEVTDKGDVPEGYKVSRKEKRNFPLILESPSPNQTSLYFCASSLRGTGGDEKLFFGSGTQLSVL.

This rearrangement joins TRBV5-1 to TRBJ2-3; 8 bases line up with TRBD1. The germline gives CDR1 SGHRS, CDR2 YFSETQ. CDR3 length: 15 residues. The V segment lost 2 bases and the J segment 4 bases; nucleotides outside the gene matches: 6. The chain's CDR3 is CASSLKGQGADTQYF. The DNA for the CDR3 is TGCGCCAGCAGCTTAAAAGGACAGGGAGCAGATACGCAGTATTTT.

The chain is built from TRBV23-1 and TRBJ1-5, with D possibly matching TRBD1 (5 bases). TRBV23-1 is flagged as an ORF with uncertain function. This CDR3 region has 12 residues. Deletions cut 3 bases from V and 11 bases from J, with 11 bases between. As DNA, the CDR3 is TGCGCCAGCAGTCATAATTGGGGGGCCCAGCATTTT. Translation: CASSHNWGAQHF.

The chain carries TRBV6-1 and TRBJ2-1; the D is unclear. The CDR3 totals 13 residues. V was trimmed by 1 base and J by 4 bases, leaving 5 bases between them. CDR1 and CDR2 (germline): MNHNS, SASEGT. The CDR3 spells CASSEGLYNEQFF. CDR3 DNA: TGTGCCAGCAGTGAAGGACTTTACAATGAGCAGTTCTTC.

V and J are TRBV25-1 and TRBJ2-2; perhaps TRBD2 as D (5 bases). This CDR3 is 13 amino acids long. Germline CDR1 MGHDK, CDR2 SYGVNS. Trimming left V 7 bases short and J 5 bases short, with 11 bases between. CDR3 nucleotide sequence: TGTGCCAGCATGAGGGAGACAACCGGGGAGCTGTTTTTT. Amino acid sequence: CASMRETTGELFF.

The chain recombines TRBV6-5 with TRBJ2-1, with D tentatively TRBD2 (5 bases). There are 12 residues in the CDR3. The germline V gene encodes CDR1 MNHEY and CDR2 SVGAGI. V dropped 5 bases and J dropped 8 bases, with 10 bases sitting between them. The CDR3 region is CASSETSYEQFF. The CDR3 nucleotides read TGTGCCAGCAGTGAAACTAGTTATGAGCAGTTCTTC.

This clone was recorded only once. The chain combines TRBV28 with TRBJ2-7; TRBD1 matches at 10 bases. V dropped 2 bases and J dropped 4; count of bases not matched to a gene: 8. In germline, CDR1 is MDHEN, CDR2 SYDVKM. This CDR3 contains 16 residues. CDR3 region: CASSLGGGTGDYEQYF. The CDR3 bases are TGTGCCAGCAGTTTAGGGGGAGGGACAGGGGATTACGAGCAGTACTTC.

This rearrangement joins TRBV27 to TRBJ2-3, with 11 nucleotides matching TRBD1. In germline, CDR1 is MNHEY, CDR2 SMNVEV (reference sequence). Trimming cost V 5 bases and J 9 bases; bases outside gene matches: 13. The CDR3 extends over 16 amino acids. In DNA, the CDR3 is TGTGCCAGCAGTCTCCGGACAGGGGGCGAGAAATGGACGCAGTATTTT. It codes for CASSLRTGGEKWTQYF.

The sample holds one count of this clone. This chain connects TRBV6-5 to TRBJ2-6, with TRBD2 matching over 9 bases. The J segment lost 0 bases and the V segment lost 10 bases, leaving 4 bases of the junction unmatched. Germline V gives CDR1 MNHEY, CDR2 SVGAGI. The CDR3 is made up of 15 amino acids. CDR3 sequence: CATLSGSSGANVLTF. In DNA, the CDR3 is TGTGCCACCCTTAGCGGGAGCTCTGGGGCCAACGTCCTGACTTTC.